This T cell receptor beta chain was observed in a study of cytomegalovirus exposure and HLA in healthy donors. Overall study findings and caveats: The classifier reportedly diagnosed cytomegalovirus status with high specificity and sensitivity.

The V segment lost 6 bases and the J segment 5 bases; nucleotides outside the gene matches: 6. Germline assignment: CDR1 MNHEY and CDR2 SMNVEV (reference sequence). The CDR3 sequence is 13 residues long. Of note for this clone: What it binds is not known.

PCR was performed using 60 Vbeta and 13 Jbeta primers. The assay was immunoSEQ multiplex PCR, and TCRdb's table has in-frame clones only and misses some. The data contain approximately 170,000 clones, less than 80% of them singletons. The sequence derives from a man between 40 and 49 years old in good health and CMV-seronegative. Sequencing was done on a sample of PBMCs. The genes are TRBV27 and TRBJ2-5; TRBD2 matches 7 bases. CDR3: CASSPAGVETQYF. The CDR3, as DNA: TGTGCCAGCAGCCCTGCGGGGGTGGAGACCCAGTACTTC.